A selection of T cell receptor beta chains follows, all from one sample in a study of T-cell memory formation after mild COVID-19. TCRdb called the 5' RACE reads again in MiXCR, with one record for every CDR3 protein. The sample has hundreds of thousands of distinct CDR3 sequences, roughly 17% seen once. Material: PBMCs or a T cell subset sorted from them (not recorded which). The receptors were sampled from an adult woman who had mild COVID-19 (a few samples of this study predate the infection). Cell type and time point are not known. Both conserved end residues are part of each CDR3. Fields, in order: D gene, clone size, V gene, J gene, CDR3 DNA, CDR3 protein. A D gene is named only where the DNA matches it firmly. A clone size is listed for some rows: how often the clone was seen (once, few, many), or a class if it is expanded.

d_call: TRBD2
clone_size: NA
v_call: TRBV5-1
j_call: TRBJ2-7
cdr3_nt: TGCGCCAGCAGGGAATCGGGGGGGCAAAGTAGCGAGCAGTACTTC
cdr3_aa: CASRESGGQSSEQYF

d_call: NA
clone_size: NA
v_call: TRBV10-3
j_call: TRBJ2-7
cdr3_nt: TGTGCCATCAGCGGGACTGCCTACGAGCAGTACTTC
cdr3_aa: CAISGTAYEQYF

d_call: NA
clone_size: NA
v_call: TRBV5-1
j_call: TRBJ2-5
cdr3_nt: TGCGCCAGCAGCACGTACGCGCAAGAGACCCAGTACTTC
cdr3_aa: CASSTYAQETQYF

d_call: NA
clone_size: few
v_call: TRBV20-1
j_call: TRBJ2-1
cdr3_nt: TGCAGTGCTAGAGGCTCTCCCGACAATGAGCAGTTCTTC
cdr3_aa: CSARGSPDNEQFF

d_call: TRBD1
clone_size: NA
v_call: TRBV3-1
j_call: TRBJ1-1
cdr3_nt: TGTGCCAGCAGCTACGGGACAGGGGAAGCTTTCTTT
cdr3_aa: CASSYGTGEAFF

d_call: TRBD2
clone_size: few
v_call: TRBV7-3
j_call: TRBJ2-2
cdr3_nt: TGTGCCAGCAGAGGGGCGGGAGGCACCGGGGAGCTGTTTTTT
cdr3_aa: CASRGAGGTGELFF

d_call: NA
clone_size: many
v_call: TRBV11-1
j_call: TRBJ2-7
cdr3_nt: TGTGCCAGCAGCTTAGCACAGAGCTCCTACGAGCAGTACTTC
cdr3_aa: CASSLAQSSYEQYF

d_call: NA
clone_size: NA
v_call: TRBV6-5
j_call: TRBJ1-5
cdr3_nt: TGTGCCAGCAGTTACTCTCCAGGGTGGGATCAGCCCCAGCATTTT
cdr3_aa: CASSYSPGWDQPQHF

d_call: TRBD2
clone_size: few
v_call: TRBV20-1
j_call: TRBJ2-7
cdr3_nt: TGCAGTGCCAGCCAGGGGGGACTAGCGGGAGGCGAGCAGTACTTC
cdr3_aa: CSASQGGLAGGEQYF

d_call: NA
clone_size: NA
v_call: TRBV20-1
j_call: TRBJ2-7
cdr3_nt: TGCAGTGCTAGAGGGCCAGGGGGGACTGCATACGAGCAGTACTTC
cdr3_aa: CSARGPGGTAYEQYF

d_call: NA
clone_size: NA
v_call: TRBV7-8
j_call: TRBJ2-5
cdr3_nt: TGTGCCAGCAGCTGGGGCAGGGAAGGGACCCAGTACTTC
cdr3_aa: CASSWGREGTQYF

d_call: NA
clone_size: few
v_call: TRBV5-1
j_call: TRBJ1-6
cdr3_nt: TGCGCCAGCAGCGCGTACCCAGGGGATACAGGATCACCCCTCCACTTT
cdr3_aa: CASSAYPGDTGSPLHF

d_call: NA
clone_size: NA
v_call: TRBV4-3
j_call: TRBJ2-3
cdr3_nt: TGCGCCAGCAGCCAAGATTTGGTTGATACGCAGTATTTT
cdr3_aa: CASSQDLVDTQYF

d_call: TRBD2
clone_size: NA
v_call: TRBV12-3/TRBV12-4
j_call: TRBJ2-5
cdr3_nt: TGTGCCAGCAGTTTATATGGGGGGGAAGAGACCCAGTACTTC
cdr3_aa: CASSLYGGEETQYF

d_call: TRBD2
clone_size: NA
v_call: TRBV5-1
j_call: TRBJ2-1
cdr3_nt: TGCGCCAGTCGGCGGGGACTAGCGGGTCTCAATGAGCAGTTCTTC
cdr3_aa: CASRRGLAGLNEQFF

d_call: NA
clone_size: once
v_call: TRBV29-1
j_call: TRBJ2-7
cdr3_nt: TGCAGCGTTGTGGCAGGCACCGGCTACGAGCAGTACTTC
cdr3_aa: CSVVAGTGYEQYF

d_call: NA
clone_size: many
v_call: TRBV7-2
j_call: TRBJ2-5
cdr3_nt: TGTGCCAGCAGCGTAGGCGGCACCCAAGAGACCCAGTACTTC
cdr3_aa: CASSVGGTQETQYF

d_call: NA
clone_size: few
v_call: TRBV18
j_call: TRBJ1-1
cdr3_nt: TGTGCCAGCTCACCAATTCGGTGGTCTGAAGCTTTCTTT
cdr3_aa: CASSPIRWSEAFF

d_call: TRBD2
clone_size: NA
v_call: TRBV4-2
j_call: TRBJ2-3
cdr3_nt: TGTGCCAGCAGCCAAGATCCCGCTAGCGGGAGGGAAGATACGCAGTATTTT
cdr3_aa: CASSQDPASGREDTQYF

d_call: NA
clone_size: NA
v_call: TRBV19
j_call: TRBJ1-2
cdr3_nt: TGTGCCAGTAGTAGAAAAGGGTATGGCTACACCTTC
cdr3_aa: CASSRKGYGYTF

d_call: TRBD1
clone_size: NA
v_call: TRBV29-1
j_call: TRBJ2-7
cdr3_nt: TGCAGCGTCCGGGACAGGGGGACCTACGAGCAGTACTTC
cdr3_aa: CSVRDRGTYEQYF

d_call: TRBD2
clone_size: many
v_call: TRBV6-6
j_call: TRBJ2-5
cdr3_nt: TGTGCCAGCAGTTACGGGACTAGCGGGGGCCAAGAGACCCAGTACTTC
cdr3_aa: CASSYGTSGGQETQYF

d_call: NA
clone_size: NA
v_call: TRBV7-2
j_call: TRBJ1-5
cdr3_nt: TGCCCCAGCGGACAGCCCCAGCATTTT
cdr3_aa: CPSGQPQHF

d_call: NA
clone_size: NA
v_call: TRBV24-1
j_call: TRBJ2-3
cdr3_nt: TGTGCCACCAGTGACGGGGAGGGGGCATTTGGCACAGATACGCAGTATTTT
cdr3_aa: CATSDGEGAFGTDTQYF

d_call: NA
clone_size: few
v_call: TRBV11-2
j_call: TRBJ2-7
cdr3_nt: TGTGCCAGCAGCTTCGCTCAGGGTTCGTCCTACGAGCAGTACTTC
cdr3_aa: CASSFAQGSSYEQYF

d_call: NA
clone_size: NA
v_call: TRBV7-8
j_call: TRBJ2-3
cdr3_nt: TGTGCCAGCAGCTTTGAACGGTCTACGGGTACGCAGTATTTT
cdr3_aa: CASSFERSTGTQYF

d_call: TRBD2
clone_size: few
v_call: TRBV12-3/TRBV12-4
j_call: TRBJ2-7
cdr3_nt: TGTGCCAGCAACATAGCGGGAGGGCCGACCGAGCAGTACTTC
cdr3_aa: CASNIAGGPTEQYF

d_call: NA
clone_size: NA
v_call: TRBV11-2
j_call: TRBJ1-1
cdr3_nt: TGTGCCAGCAGCTTATTGTTCGGTTCGCCTGAAGCTTTCTTT
cdr3_aa: CASSLLFGSPEAFF

d_call: NA
clone_size: few
v_call: TRBV18
j_call: TRBJ2-1
cdr3_nt: TGTGCCAGCTCACCACCGCTCCCAAATGAGCAGTTCTTC
cdr3_aa: CASSPPLPNEQFF

d_call: NA
clone_size: many
v_call: TRBV5-1
j_call: TRBJ2-7
cdr3_nt: TGCGCCAGCAGCTTGGACAGGGAAAGCTACGAGCAGTACTTC
cdr3_aa: CASSLDRESYEQYF

d_call: TRBD2
clone_size: few
v_call: TRBV7-9
j_call: TRBJ2-5
cdr3_nt: TGTGCCAGCAGCCTAGCGGTATGGGGGGAGACCCAGTACTTC
cdr3_aa: CASSLAVWGETQYF

d_call: NA
clone_size: few
v_call: TRBV12-3/TRBV12-4
j_call: TRBJ2-5
cdr3_nt: TGTGCCAGCAGTTTTGAGTCAACGGGAGAAGAGACCCAGTACTTC
cdr3_aa: CASSFESTGEETQYF

d_call: TRBD2
clone_size: NA
v_call: TRBV7-6
j_call: TRBJ2-5
cdr3_nt: TGTGCCAGCAGCTCCATCTTCCGGGGGGTCGGCCAAGAGACCCAGTACTTC
cdr3_aa: CASSSIFRGVGQETQYF

d_call: NA
clone_size: NA
v_call: TRBV12-3/TRBV12-4
j_call: TRBJ1-2
cdr3_nt: TGTGCCAGCAGTTTAGACAGCGGGGGACGAGGCTACACCTTC
cdr3_aa: CASSLDSGGRGYTF

d_call: NA
clone_size: few
v_call: TRBV20-1
j_call: TRBJ2-5
cdr3_nt: TGCAGTGCCTTACTCGGGCCAGCCCCCCAAGAGACCCAGTACTTC
cdr3_aa: CSALLGPAPQETQYF

d_call: TRBD1
clone_size: few
v_call: TRBV6-5
j_call: TRBJ1-2
cdr3_nt: TGTGCCAGCAGTTACCTCGGACAGGGCCCGGGGGACTACACCTTC
cdr3_aa: CASSYLGQGPGDYTF

d_call: TRBD2
clone_size: few
v_call: TRBV24-1
j_call: TRBJ2-3
cdr3_nt: TGTGCCACCAGTGAGGCTAGCGGGGGTTACACAGATACGCAGTATTTT
cdr3_aa: CATSEASGGYTDTQYF

d_call: TRBD2
clone_size: few
v_call: TRBV5-6
j_call: TRBJ2-7
cdr3_nt: TGTGCCAGCAGCTTTGCGGGAGGGCCGTCCGGAGAGCAGTACTTC
cdr3_aa: CASSFAGGPSGEQYF

d_call: TRBD1
clone_size: NA
v_call: TRBV12-3/TRBV12-4
j_call: TRBJ1-1
cdr3_nt: TGTGCCAGCAAGCCCCGGGACAGGGTGGTGAACACTGAAGCTTTCTTT
cdr3_aa: CASKPRDRVVNTEAFF

d_call: NA
clone_size: few
v_call: TRBV20-1
j_call: TRBJ2-1
cdr3_nt: TGCAGTGCTAGAGATTCACGTGGGGGGGGCGCCTACAATGAGCAGTTCTTC
cdr3_aa: CSARDSRGGGAYNEQFF

d_call: TRBD2
clone_size: NA
v_call: TRBV11-2
j_call: TRBJ2-5
cdr3_nt: TGTGCCAGCAGCTTAGCCCCCCGGGGGGACGAGACCCAGTACTTC
cdr3_aa: CASSLAPRGDETQYF

d_call: TRBD2
clone_size: NA
v_call: TRBV7-7
j_call: TRBJ2-5
cdr3_nt: TGTGCCAGCAGCTTAGGGGCCAGCGGGGGGGCCCAAGAGACCCAGTACTTC
cdr3_aa: CASSLGASGGAQETQYF

d_call: TRBD1
clone_size: NA
v_call: TRBV25-1
j_call: TRBJ2-2
cdr3_nt: TGTGCCAGCCGGGGACAGGGAGATACCGGGGAGCTGTTTTTT
cdr3_aa: CASRGQGDTGELFF

d_call: TRBD1
clone_size: NA
v_call: TRBV19
j_call: TRBJ2-2
cdr3_nt: TGTGCCAGCCAGGACAGGACTAACACCGGGGAGCTGTTTTTT
cdr3_aa: CASQDRTNTGELFF

d_call: NA
clone_size: few
v_call: TRBV11-2
j_call: TRBJ1-5
cdr3_nt: TGTGCCAGCAGCTTAGATCAATGGGATCAGCCCCAGCATTTT
cdr3_aa: CASSLDQWDQPQHF

d_call: NA
clone_size: NA
v_call: TRBV24-1
j_call: TRBJ2-1
cdr3_nt: TGTGCCACCAGTGATTCCCTTGGGGGTACCTACAATGAGCAGTTCTTC
cdr3_aa: CATSDSLGGTYNEQFF

d_call: TRBD1
clone_size: NA
v_call: TRBV5-1
j_call: TRBJ2-7
cdr3_nt: TGCGCCAGCGGCTACCCGGGACAGGAGTACGAGCAGTACTTC
cdr3_aa: CASGYPGQEYEQYF

d_call: TRBD1
clone_size: few
v_call: TRBV6-2/TRBV6-3
j_call: TRBJ1-5
cdr3_nt: TGTGCCAGCAGATCCCGGGACAGGGTCTATCCCAGCCAGCATTTT
cdr3_aa: CASRSRDRVYPSQHF

d_call: NA
clone_size: NA
v_call: TRBV18
j_call: TRBJ1-5
cdr3_nt: TGTGCCAGCTCACCATCCGTGGAGGATCAGCCCCAGCATTTT
cdr3_aa: CASSPSVEDQPQHF

d_call: NA
clone_size: NA
v_call: TRBV7-8
j_call: TRBJ2-1
cdr3_nt: TGTGCCAGCAGCCACATTTACAATGAGCAGTTCTTC
cdr3_aa: CASSHIYNEQFF

d_call: TRBD2
clone_size: NA
v_call: TRBV5-1
j_call: TRBJ2-7
cdr3_nt: TGCGCCAGCAGCCAAGCGGGGGTGTCCGGTGGGCAGTACTTC
cdr3_aa: CASSQAGVSGGQYF

d_call: NA
clone_size: NA
v_call: TRBV30
j_call: TRBJ1-3
cdr3_nt: TGTGCCTGGAGTGGGGGGTTAACACGGAGCTCTGGAAACACCATATATTTT
cdr3_aa: CAWSGGLTRSSGNTIYF

d_call: TRBD2
clone_size: NA
v_call: TRBV5-1
j_call: TRBJ2-3
cdr3_nt: TGCGCCAGCAGCTTTTCGACTAGCGGGGGACAAGATACGCAGTATTTT
cdr3_aa: CASSFSTSGGQDTQYF

d_call: NA
clone_size: many
v_call: TRBV7-3
j_call: TRBJ2-3
cdr3_nt: TGTGCCAGCAGCTTAACGTCTGCAGGGAGTAGCACAGATACGCAGTATTTT
cdr3_aa: CASSLTSAGSSTDTQYF

d_call: NA
clone_size: many
v_call: TRBV12-3/TRBV12-4
j_call: TRBJ2-1
cdr3_nt: TGTGCCAGCAGGATTGACCAGTCCTACAATGAGCAGTTCTTC
cdr3_aa: CASRIDQSYNEQFF